These 29 T cell receptor beta chains were all obtained from the same sample, sequenced in a study of low-dose radiotherapy and immunotherapy resistance in tumors (dated by TCRdb to between 2021 and 2024). This sample's time point label indicates: before trial treatment. Sequenced on an Illumina HiSeq 2500. First-strand cDNA was synthesized with Superscript III and a set of TRAV- and TRBV-specific primers, covering both TCRalpha and TCRbeta chains. A roughly 22-cycle PCR with Phusion amplified the TCRs, pairing a constant-region primer with the adapter that was attached to the V primers. The public reads were quality trimmed at Q25 with fastp and then assembled into clones with MiXCR by TCRdb, keeping productive beta chains. Duplicate CDR3 protein sequences are folded into a single record with the most common DNA and genes. For this sample there are over 65,000 distinct CDR3 sequences; 15% to 20% appear just once. The ten biggest clones cover less than 3.5% of the sample.

The source material was PBMCs, sampled before treatment. Receptors were obtained from a male donor with prostate cancer.

This clonotype has a count of ten or more. This chain links TRBV6-6 with TRBJ2-5; D is unclear. This CDR3 spans 15 amino acids. V was shortened by 6 bases and J by 5 bases, with 19 bases between the two germline ends. Per germline, CDR1 MNHNY and CDR2 SVGAGI (reference sequence). The CDR3 loop reads CASRDTGQHRETQYF. The CDR3 DNA sequence: TGTGCCAGCAGAGACACCGGGCAGCATCGGGAGACCCAGTACTTC.

This clonotype was detected only a few times. This chain uses TRBV6-2 or TRBV6-3 with TRBJ2-2, with D possibly being TRBD1 (5 bases). Trimming removed 2 bases at V and 8 bases at J, with 15 bases between. The CDR3 consists of 15 residues. From germline, CDR1 is MNHEY and CDR2 SVGEGT. CDR3 sequence reads: CASSYQTKDKGELFF. In DNA form, the CDR3 reads TGTGCCAGCAGTTACCAGACCAAGGACAAAGGGGAGCTGTTTTTT.

This clonotype came up many times. The CDR3: CAWNGKHSGANVLTF. The CDR3 bases are TGTGCCTGGAATGGGAAACACTCTGGGGCCAACGTCCTGACTTTC. The rearrangement joins TRBV30 to TRBJ2-6; no firm D call. This CDR3 contains 15 residues. Germline loops: CDR1 GTSNPN, CDR2 SVGIG (reference sequence). Trimming took 4 bases from V and 0 from J, leaving 10 bases between them.

This clonotype has a count of ten or more. This sequence joins TRBV9 and TRBJ2-2; D unclear. Trimming shortened V by 3 bases and J by 2 bases, and 14 bases separated the two germline ends. In germline, CDR1 is SGDLS, CDR2 YYNGEE. CDR3 size: 16 residues. The CDR3 bases are TGTGCCAGCAGCGACGGACCGCTTAAAAACACCGGGGAGCTGTTTTTT. Amino acids: CASSDGPLKNTGELFF.

This clonotype has only a few counts. The genes are TRBV20-1 and TRBJ2-7; TRBD1 or TRBD2 may be the D gene (5 bases each). The CDR3 has 13 residues. CDR1 and CDR2 (germline): DFQATT, SNEGSKA (reference sequence). The ends were cut back, 5 bases at V and 3 bases at J, with 14 bases in the middle. The CDR3 nucleotides are TGCAGTGCTCCGGGACGCTCGGTCTACGAGCAGTACTTC. Residues: CSAPGRSVYEQYF.

The V call is TRBV4-3, the J call TRBJ1-1, with D possibly matching TRBD1 (5 bases). There are 12 residues in the CDR3. With 4 bases removed from V and 6 bases from J, the gap between germline ends came to 9 bases. Germline CDR1 is LGHNA and CDR2 is YSLEER. This CDR3 reads CASSRGSAEAFF. The CDR3 DNA reads TGCGCCAGCAGCCGGGGGTCCGCTGAAGCTTTCTTT.

Regarding this clonotype: A far more abundant clone sits one base away, making this likely a read error. The chain carries TRBV13 and TRBJ2-2, with D maybe TRBD1 (6 bases). From germline, CDR1 is PRHDT and CDR2 FYEKMQ (reference sequence). This CDR3 has 16 residues. The CDR3 bases are TGTGCCGGCAGCCCAAACAGGGCTGGGTCACCCGGGGAGCTGTTTTTT. As protein: CAGSPNRAGSPGELFF.

This clonotype showed up many times. The genes are TRBV11-2 and TRBJ1-2, with TRBD1 as a possible D gene (5 bases). Germline CDR1 reads SGHAT; CDR2 reads FQNNGV. Trimming took 5 bases from V and 0 from J, leaving 19 bases between them. The CDR3 length is 17 residues. CDR3: CASSPTGLRPSNYGYTF. The DNA of the CDR3 is TGTGCCAGCAGCCCCACGGGACTTCGGCCCTCTAACTATGGCTACACCTTC.

This clonotype was observed at least ten times. The chain is built from TRBV2 and TRBJ2-3, with D perhaps TRBD1 or TRBD2 (5 bases each). Per the germline V gene, CDR1 is SNHLY and CDR2 is FYNNEI. V lost 4 bases, J lost 2 bases, and 7 bases lay in between. This CDR3 contains 13 residues. This CDR3 is CASSVGTTDTQYF. CDR3 DNA sequence: TGTGCCAGCAGTGTGGGGACCACAGATACGCAGTATTTT.

The sample holds many counts of this clonotype. The chain recombines TRBV7-2 with TRBJ2-6; D unresolved. The CDR3 covers 15 residues. The germline V and J ends were trimmed by 0 bases and 1 base, with 4 bases remaining between them. The germline V gene has CDR1 SGHTA and CDR2 FQGNSA. The CDR3 coding sequence is TGTGCCAGCAGCTTAGCGAGGTCTGGGGCCAACGTCCTGACTTTC. It encodes CASSLARSGANVLTF.

CDR3 nucleotide sequence: TGTGCCAGCAGCAAAGAGGACGAGACTTGCGAGCAGTTCTTC. Translation: CASSKEDETCEQFF. The chain links TRBV21-1 to TRBJ2-1. TRBV21-1 is a known pseudogene. The CDR3 sequence is 14 residues long.

This clonotype has a count of ten or more. The rearrangement uses TRBV3-1 and TRBJ2-7, with D perhaps matching TRBD1 or TRBD2 (7 bases each). In germline, CDR1 is LGHDT, CDR2 YNNKEL (reference sequence). Between the trimmed V and J ends, which lost 4 bases and 3 bases, there was a span of 25 bases. This CDR3 region has 18 residues. The CDR3: CASSPQGGRGRRVYEQYF. CDR3 coding DNA: TGTGCCAGCAGCCCCCAGGGGGGGAGGGGGCGCCGGGTCTACGAGCAGTACTTC.

This clonotype was observed many times. This rearrangement joins TRBV7-2 to TRBJ2-7; TRBD1 aligns across 8 bases. Unmatched junction bases numbered 13, after V lost 9 bases and J lost 0 bases. Germline V gene sequence: CDR1 SGHTA, CDR2 FQGNSA. CDR3 length equals 16 residues. CDR3 nucleotide sequence: TGTGCCAGGGGACAGGACCTACTGACTGGCTCCTACGAGCAGTACTTC. The encoded protein is CARGQDLLTGSYEQYF.

This clonotype occurred many times. The chain has TRBV12-5 and TRBJ1-4; 7 nucleotides agree with TRBD1. The V and J ends lost 7 bases and 5 bases, in that order; junction bases with no gene match: 10. This CDR3 has 15 amino acids. Germline CDR1 and CDR2: LGHNT and FRNRAP. CDR3 in DNA: TGTGCTAGTGCCCCGACCGGGACAGAAAATGAAAAACTGTTTTTT. Translated: CASAPTGTENEKLFF.

This clonotype appeared many times. The rearrangement links TRBV7-2 to TRBJ2-7, with 9 positions matching TRBD1. This CDR3 comprises 15 residues. Germline V CDR1 and CDR2: SGHTA, FQGNSA. With 5 bases clipped from V and 9 bases from J, the junction kept 14 bases outside the gene matches. The CDR3 here is CASSPPGQGRRGQYF. The CDR3, as DNA: TGTGCCAGCAGCCCGCCGGGACAGGGTAGGCGAGGGCAGTACTTC.

This chain joins TRBV5-5 and TRBJ1-1; no reliable D call. Germline lookup yields CDR1 SGHKS and CDR2 YYEKEE (reference sequence). This CDR3 region has 17 residues. Trimming cost V 0 bases and J 3 bases, with 18 bases left between them. This chain's CDR3 is CASSLDDSGGLDTEAFF. CDR3 nucleotide sequence: TGTGCCAGCAGCTTGGACGACTCCGGAGGTTTGGACACTGAAGCTTTCTTT.

This clonotype was counted at least ten times. The V call is TRBV7-2, the J call TRBJ2-3; 11 positions match TRBD2. Germline CDR1 is SGHTA and CDR2 is FQGNSA. The CDR3 covers 17 residues. V lost 4 bases and J lost 1; bases outside the gene matches: 7. The chain's CDR3 is CASSYSGGGQRTDTQYF. CDR3 sequence (DNA): TGTGCCAGCAGCTATAGCGGGGGGGGACAGCGCACAGATACGCAGTATTTT.

This clonotype was recorded at least ten times. The V call is TRBV6-2 or TRBV6-3, the J call TRBJ2-3, with D possibly being TRBD1 or TRBD2 (5 bases each). Trimming shortened V by 6 bases and J by 2 bases, and 15 bases separated the two germline ends. CDR1 and CDR2 (germline): MNHEY, SVGEGT. The CDR3 runs to 15 residues. As DNA, the CDR3 is TGTGCCAGCAGGTCCTCCGGGACCTCCACAGATACGCAGTATTTT. Translated, it gives CASRSSGTSTDTQYF.

This clonotype was seen ten or more times. The chain uses TRBV10-3 and TRBJ2-3, with D possibly matching TRBD2 (7 bases). V lost 6 bases, J lost 11 bases, and 12 bases lay in between. Germline assignment: CDR1 ENHRY and CDR2 SYGVKD. The CDR3 spans 11 residues. The CDR3 nucleotides read TGTGCCATCAGCCCCGGGGGGCTGCAGTATTTT. The encoded protein is CAISPGGLQYF.

This clonotype was picked up many times. The chain employs TRBV23-1 and TRBJ2-1; possibly TRBD1 for D (6 bases). TRBV23-1 is identified as an open reading frame with a role that is uncertain. V dropped 3 bases and J dropped 0 bases, with 15 bases sitting between them. The CDR3 contains 17 residues. Here the CDR3 DNA reads TGCGCCAGCAGTCAGATGGGACAATCAAGCTCCTACAATGAGCAGTTCTTC. It is translated as CASSQMGQSSSYNEQFF.

Ten or more counts support this clonotype. The chain employs TRBV13 and TRBJ2-1; 7 positions agree with TRBD1. The germline V gene encodes CDR1 PRHDT and CDR2 FYEKMQ (reference sequence). V lost 5 bases, J lost 2 bases, and 3 bases stayed unmatched. The CDR3 extends over 14 amino acids. CDR3: CASSEGQAYNEQFF. Here the CDR3 DNA reads TGTGCCAGCAGCGAAGGACAGGCCTACAATGAGCAGTTCTTC.

This clonotype was picked up many times. The rearrangement links TRBV14 to TRBJ1-2; D gene unclear. Germline assignment: CDR1 SGHDN and CDR2 FVKESK. Trimming took off 4 bases at V and 1 base at J, with 7 bases between the two ends. This CDR3 spans 13 amino acids. The CDR3 loop is CASSRGFNYGYTF. CDR3 in DNA: TGTGCCAGCAGCCGGGGATTTAACTATGGCTACACCTTC.

This clonotype was counted a few times. J is TRBJ2-2 and V is TRBV9; no clear D. Between the trimmed V and J ends, which lost 4 bases and 6 bases, there was a span of 16 bases. The CDR3 spans 15 residues. Germline V gives CDR1 SGDLS, CDR2 YYNGEE. The CDR3, as DNA: TGTGCCAGCAGCCCCACCGGGTTGGGCTCCGGGGAGCTGTTTTTT. Residues: CASSPTGLGSGELFF.

This clonotype came up many times. The V and J genes are TRBV5-6 and TRBJ2-1; D call uncertain. Germline V CDR1 and CDR2: SGHDT, YYEEEE. The CDR3 spans 12 residues. Trimming stripped 2 bases from V and 8 bases from J, with 8 bases between. CDR3 bases: TGTGCCAGCAGCTTTGCCGTCTATGAGCAGTTCTTC. It codes for CASSFAVYEQFF.

Only a few counts were recorded for this clonotype. This chain connects TRBV20-1 to TRBJ2-3; 8 bases align to TRBD2. The CDR3 consists of 18 residues. V trimming: 5 bases; J trimming: 1 base; junction bases outside the gene matches: 17. Germline CDR1 reads DFQATT; CDR2 reads SNEGSKA (reference sequence). The CDR3 is CSAASVTGGQAGTDTQYF. The CDR3, as DNA: TGCAGTGCTGCTAGTGTTACGGGGGGGCAAGCTGGCACAGATACGCAGTATTTT.

This clonotype was recorded at least ten times. The chain joins TRBV7-2 to TRBJ2-5, with 10 bases matching TRBD1. V dropped 5 bases and J dropped 1; count of bases not matched to a gene: 7. This CDR3 is 16 amino acids long. The germline CDR1 and CDR2 sequences are SGHTA and FQGNSA. The CDR3 DNA reads TGTGCCAGCAGCCCAAGCGGGACAGGGGTCCAAGAGACCCAGTACTTC. Translation gives CASSPSGTGVQETQYF.

In the case of this clonotype: This sequence is one base from a far larger clone and is likely a read error. The V gene is TRBV5-6, the J gene TRBJ1-5, with D tentatively TRBD1 (5 bases). From germline, CDR1 is SGHDT and CDR2 YYEEEE. The CDR3 consists of 13 residues. As DNA, the CDR3 is TGTGCCAGCGGCTTCCAGGGCTCTCAGCCCCAGCATTTT. Translating gives CASGFQGSQPQHF.

This clonotype has ten or more counts. This chain joins TRBV7-9 and TRBJ2-3; 12 nucleotides agree with TRBD2. There are 16 residues in the CDR3. With 6 bases clipped from V and 5 bases from J, the junction kept 9 bases outside the gene matches. CDR1 is SEHNR, CDR2 FQNEAQ, per germline (reference sequence). CDR3 nucleotide sequence: TGTGCCAGCAGTCGTAGACTAGCGGGGGCAGAAGATACGCAGTATTTT. Translated: CASSRRLAGAEDTQYF.

In this sample, this clonotype turned up many times. This sequence joins TRBV4-1 and TRBJ2-5, with TRBD1 matching 9 bases. Germline V CDR1 and CDR2: MGHRA, YSYEKL. V gave up 1 base and J gave up 7 bases; unmatched junction bases: 13. This CDR3 is built from 17 residues. The chain's CDR3 is CASSQASGTGNSGTQYF. Written as DNA, the CDR3 is TGCGCCAGCAGCCAAGCCTCCGGGACAGGGAATTCGGGGACCCAGTACTTC.